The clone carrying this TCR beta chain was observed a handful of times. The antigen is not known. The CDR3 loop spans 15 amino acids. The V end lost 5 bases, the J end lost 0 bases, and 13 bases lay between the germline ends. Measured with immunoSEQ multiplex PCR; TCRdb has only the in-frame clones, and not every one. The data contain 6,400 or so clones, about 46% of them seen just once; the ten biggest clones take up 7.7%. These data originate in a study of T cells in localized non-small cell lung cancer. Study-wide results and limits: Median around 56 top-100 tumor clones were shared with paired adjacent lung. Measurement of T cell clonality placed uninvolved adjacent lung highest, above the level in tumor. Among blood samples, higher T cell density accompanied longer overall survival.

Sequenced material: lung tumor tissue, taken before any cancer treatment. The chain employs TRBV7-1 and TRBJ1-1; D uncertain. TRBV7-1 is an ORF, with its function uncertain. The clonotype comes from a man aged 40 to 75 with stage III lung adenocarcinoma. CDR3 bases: TGTGCCAGCAGCGGAGGTGCATCCATGAACACTGAAGCTTTCTTT. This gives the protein CASSGGASMNTEAFF.